This TCR beta chain was profiled in a study of T cell changes during pregnancy in multiple sclerosis. The CDR3 runs 10 residues. The germline V gene has CDR1 KGHSH and CDR2 LQKENI. Trimming left V 3 bases short and J 12 bases short, with 8 bases between. The data were produced by immunoSEQ multiplex PCR, yet TCRdb's version contains in-frame clones alone and is incomplete. The sample consists of around 56,000 clones, about 88% of them appearing once. The V call is TRBV18, the J call TRBJ1-2; D call uncertain. Sequenced material: peripheral blood, taken after pregnancy. The TCR comes from a female donor with multiple sclerosis, enrolled in a pregnancy study. The CDR3 is CASSPRSHTF. DNA of the CDR3: TGTGCCAGCTCACCCCGGTCGCACACCTTC.